The clone carrying this TCR beta chain was seen more than once but under ten times. RNA extraction was followed by reverse transcription into cDNA, which acted as the sequencing template. Method: immunoSEQ multiplex PCR; TCRdb's copy keeps in-frame clones and lacks some. The sample yields over 95,000 clones, 35% to 45% seen once. The ends were cut back, 2 bases at V and 4 bases at J, with 12 bases in the middle. Germline lookup yields CDR1 SGDLS and CDR2 YYNGEE. This CDR3 is built from 15 residues. The data were taken from a study of CD8+ T cells in alopecia areata. Across the whole study: Those patients who were treated received oral tofacitinib, which was given at 5 to 10 mg twice daily for moderate-to-severe alopecia areata.

This sequence joins TRBV9 and TRBJ2-2; perhaps TRBD1 as D (6 bases). The origin of this receptor is a human donor with alopecia areata. The sequencing input was CD4+ T cells sorted from blood. CDR3 region: CASSVTGLGTGELFF. The CDR3, as DNA: TGTGCCAGCAGCGTGACAGGTCTCGGCACCGGGGAGCTGTTTTTT.